The source of this TCR beta chain is a study of blood T cell repertoires in COVID-19 (dated by TCRdb to the early 2020s). For the study in its entirety: Samples covering the acute and convalescent phases of COVID-19 were provided by collaborators in the United States, Italy and Spain. The sample metadata nearly always contained a de-identified subject ID, COVID-19 status, age in years and sex. Samples came from the ongoing ImmuneRACE study (first 160 participants) plus 1,254 subjects from 6 global collaborators. A freely available public database, intended as a resource for researchers studying the immune response to SARS-CoV-2, is where the repertoires were released. The material from the prospective study consisted of cDNA or gDNA derived from T cells, B-cell-depleted T cells, or PBMCs. The dataset comprised deeply sampled blood TCRbeta repertoires from subjects exposed to, actively infected with, or recovered from COVID-19. HLA class I and class II types, where available, came from metadata supplied by the sample provider rather than from assay-based typing.

TCRbeta CDR3 regions were amplified from genomic DNA by means of the immunoSEQ Assay, a bias-controlled multiplex PCR. Per the source publication's procedure: The number of nucleated cells in each sample was estimated by amplification of reference gene primers within the assay. To quantify the absolute abundance of each unique TCRbeta CDR3 rearrangement, sequence reads were collapsed and filtered. For each sample, productive Simpson clonality was calculated by taking the square root of Simpson's diversity index across productive rearrangements. The immuneACCESS repertoire file appears here via TCRdb, limited to in-frame rearrangements. These files lack a portion of the clones; in checked studies, under half of the deficit traces to unresolved V genes, and the cause of the others is not known. The V and J calls and clone size are taken from that table; D and trimming were inferred from the DNA. Recorded for this sample are about 110,000 clones; approximately 92% of them occurred a single time. About 34% of the sample rests with the top ten.

Collaborating institutions collected whole blood in K2EDTA tubes following their own protocols. For TCRbeta analysis, collaborators shipped samples in one of three forms: frozen whole blood, isolated PBMCs, or DNA extracted from either of those sample types. Points on this clone: The antigen it recognizes is unknown. Base-call qualities are not available, and no considerably larger clone is one nucleotide away.

Points the paper makes about the study in general: How much clinical and demographic metadata was included differed by source and by participant, and the metadata was provided uncurated.

A distance of 5 bases separates the germline ends of V and J, which lose 4 bases and 4 bases respectively. For CDR1 and CDR2, the germline V gene lists SGHAT and FQNNGV. From cysteine to phenylalanine, the CDR3 is 12 amino acids long. Here the CDR3 DNA is all that survives: 36 bases in frame from base 1. The chain couples TRBV11-2 to TRBJ2-1; no confident D gene assignment can be made. The source material was peripheral blood. This clonotype was sampled from a woman over 75 with acute or convalescent COVID-19. DNA sequence: TGTGCCAGCAGCTCAACTTACAATGAGCAGTTCTTC. This yields the protein CASSSTYNEQFF.